This T cell receptor beta chain was retrieved from a study of vaccination and CD4 T cells after COVID-19. Findings and limits, study-wide: Relatively small numbers of convalescent patients were studied, with no early post-infection timepoints included.

Note on this clonotype: Antigen unknown.

V lost 6 bases and J 1 base, leaving 13 bases between the germline ends. CDR1 and CDR2 from the germline V gene are MDHEN and SYDVKM. CDR3 length: 15 amino acids. The time point denotes: late sampling 161 to 241 days after vaccination in a few convalescent patients. Treatment noted: approximately 11-day PBMC culture with coronavirus spike peptide pools or control peptides (ViraFEST assay). Antigen-specific T cells were expanded with peptide pools by ViraFEST, and TCRs were then sequenced. With the Oncomine TCR Beta short-read assay, DNA from cultured CD4+ T cells was sequenced. TCRdb recomputed calls from the PCR reads with MiXCR, one row per CDR3 protein. This sample has approximately 22,000 distinct CDR3 sequences, with around 33% found just once.

The clonotype originates from a human donor who had recovered from COVID-19. This sample comprised CD4+ T cells from blood, cultured in vitro, obtained about 7 months after SARS-CoV-2 vaccination. This chain connects TRBV28 to TRBJ2-4; tentative D call: TRBD1 (5 bases). The CDR3 sequence is CASRATGAAKNIQYF. The CDR3 coding sequence is TGTGCCAGCAGGGCGACTGGGGCCGCCAAAAACATTCAGTACTTC.